The clone carrying this T cell receptor (beta chain) was counted only a few times. Its antigen is as yet unknown. The sample is drawn from a study of T cell responses to AZD1222 COVID-19 vaccine. V shed 6 bases, J shed 3 bases, and the junction held 9 bases outside the gene matches. CDR3 length: 15 amino acids. The germline gives CDR1 SNHLY, CDR2 FYNNEI. The method was immunoSEQ multiplex PCR; TCRdb's version includes in-frame clones alone and lacks a portion of them. The sample has 95,000 to 130,000 clones, about 90% seen once. Overall study findings and caveats: Two AZD1222 doses significantly raised spike-specific TCR breadth and depth over controls. Within unmutated variant regions lay the reported targets of nearly half of spike-specific TCRs. It should be noted that donors were predominantly white British and more often female, and clonal diversity was possibly underestimated. Baseline serology detected seropositivity in only a handful of AZD1222 recipients.

Sequenced material: peripheral blood, taken on day 0 of AZD1222 vaccination. This TCR derives from an adult in good health. V is TRBV2 and J is TRBJ2-7; 9 nucleotides align to TRBD1. The CDR3 sequence: CASSDPGTGSYEQYF. The CDR3 DNA sequence: TGTGCCAGCAGCGATCCCGGGACAGGGAGCTACGAGCAGTACTTC.